This T cell receptor (beta chain) was observed in a study of T cells after yellow fever vaccination. Whole-study context: Fractions of limited cellularity were prepared by means of SMART-Seq v4 Ultra Low Input. Findings and caveats of the study: It was the secondary response that reached its peak faster, day 5 versus 15, but it was weaker. Overlap between CD4 and CD8 compartments was detected for a small share of clonotypes.

This CDR3 comprises 16 residues. Germline values: CDR1 SGHVS, CDR2 FQNEAQ. V was clipped by 2 bases and J by 14 bases, with 24 bases between them. As concerns this clonotype: Its cognate antigen is unknown.

Production of TCR cDNA was by 5'RACE template switching, which also added a universal primer site and UMIs. MiXCR, run by TCRdb on the 5' RACE reads, gives a single entry per CDR3 protein. The sample lists a few hundred thousand distinct CDR3 sequences, 6% to 8% occurring once. The receptor comes from a man aged 25 to 45 who received the YFV17D yellow fever vaccine. Sequencing used CD4+ T cells sorted from PBMCs, obtained on the day of the yellow fever booster vaccination. The genes are TRBV7-8 and TRBJ2-2; a weak D match, TRBD2 (6 bases). CDR3 in DNA: TGTGCCAGCAGCTTAACTTTTGTTGCGGGGCCCGTTGACCTGTTTTTT. This sequence encodes CASSLTFVAGPVDLFF.